Listed here are 19 T cell receptor beta chains from one sample, sequenced in a study of beta chain features in type 1 diabetes. Of the isolated RNA, all was reverse transcribed, and so the sequenced material was expressed TCRB transcripts. Only in-frame clones appear in the TCRdb table, and some are missing; sequencing was by immunoSEQ multiplex PCR. Among some 120,000 clones listed, 17% were seen once. These receptors have no known antigen. General study results and limits: When Type 1 diabetes patients were examined, their TCRB CDR3s proved moderately but significantly shorter in all four CD4+ subsets.

The sample was central memory CD4+ T cells from blood. The receptors shown here come from a man aged 18-30 years with type 1 diabetes.

The gene calls are TRBV6-6 and TRBJ1-2, with TRBD1 matching 7 bases. The CDR3 is 15 amino acids. Germline V gives CDR1 MNHNY, CDR2 SVGAGI (reference sequence). V dropped 4 bases and J dropped 8; count of bases not matched to a gene: 13. The CDR3 spells CASSFDRDSQLGYTF. DNA of the CDR3: TGTGCCAGCAGTTTTGACAGGGACTCTCAGTTGGGCTACACCTTC.

Details on this clone: One junction end does not reproduce the germline sequence, and a read error may be involved. The rearrangement uses TRBV7-7 and TRBJ2-7; 7 nucleotides align to TRBD1. The CDR3 has 14 amino acids. Germline V CDR1 and CDR2: SSHAT, FNYEAQ (reference sequence). CDR3 sequence: CASSPGKGAPEQYF. In DNA form, the CDR3 reads TGTGCTAGCAGCCCCGGGAAGGGGGCACCCGAGCAGTACTTC.

This clone was counted only a few times. The chain joins TRBV7-2 to TRBJ2-1; TRBD2 agrees at 12 bases. CDR1 is SGHTA, CDR2 FQGNSA, per germline. The CDR3 runs 17 residues. The ends lost 6 bases at V and 0 bases at J; junction bases unmatched: 6. The CDR3 loop is CASRKTSGGSSYNEQFF. The CDR3 DNA reads as TGTGCCAGCAGAAAAACTAGCGGGGGGAGCTCCTACAATGAGCAGTTCTTC.

This clone was detected a few times. The chain combines TRBV6-5 with TRBJ2-1; D is undetermined. The germline V gene has CDR1 MNHEY and CDR2 SVGAGI. This CDR3 spans 13 amino acids. V shed 0 bases and J shed 9 bases, with 9 bases lying between them. In DNA form, the CDR3 reads TGTGCCAGCAGTTACTCGATGCGATTTGAGCAGTTCTTC. Translation gives CASSYSMRFEQFF.

The V gene is TRBV29-1, the J gene TRBJ1-2, with D unclear. Trimming cost V 1 base and J 8 bases, with 11 bases left between them. Germline lookup yields CDR1 SQVTM and CDR2 ANQGSEA. The CDR3 has 12 residues. In DNA, the CDR3 is TGCAGCGTTGAAGTCCGATTAGGCGGCTACACCTTC. Translating it yields CSVEVRLGGYTF.

This clone was counted ten times or more. The CDR3 DNA reads as TGTGCCTGGAGCAAAGGAACTGGAAACACCATATATTTT. Amino acids: CAWSKGTGNTIYF. The V and J genes are TRBV30 and TRBJ1-3, with no clear D. In germline, CDR1 is GTSNPN, CDR2 SVGIG (reference sequence). V was shortened by 3 bases and J by 2 bases, with 8 bases between the two germline ends. CDR3 length: 13 residues.

This clone was seen a handful of times. This rearrangement joins TRBV6-5 to TRBJ2-1; the match to TRBD2 covers 12 bases. The V segment lost 10 bases and the J segment 5 bases; nucleotides outside the gene matches: 9. Germline V CDR1 and CDR2: MNHEY, SVGAGI. This CDR3 contains 15 residues. CDR3 nucleotide sequence: TGTGCCACCTCAAGGACTAGCGGGATTAACAATGAGCAGTTCTTC. Translating gives CATSRTSGINNEQFF.

This clone was found a few times. The chain employs TRBV5-8 and TRBJ2-1, with 8 bases matching TRBD2. CDR1 SGHTS and CDR2 YDEGEE come from the germline V gene. The V and J ends lost 1 base and 8 bases, in that order; junction bases with no gene match: 8. The CDR3 sequence is 15 residues long. The CDR3 DNA reads TGTGCCAGCAGCTTGAAGCGGGGGTACGTGGATGAGCAGTTCTTC. Translating gives CASSLKRGYVDEQFF.

This clone came up a few times. The V call is TRBV9, the J call TRBJ1-6; D gene uncertain. V gave up 0 bases and J gave up 4 bases, with 14 bases separating them. The length of the CDR3 is 17 residues. Per germline, CDR1 SGDLS and CDR2 YYNGEE. CDR3 loop: CASSVGGSLGYNSPLHF. In nucleotides, the CDR3 is TGTGCCAGCAGCGTAGGAGGGTCCCTCGGATATAATTCACCCCTCCACTTT.

Concerning this clone: Possible read error: a much larger clone is one base away. The chain combines TRBV18 with TRBJ2-1, with D maybe TRBD1 (7 bases). The CDR3 totals 15 residues. The V end lost 2 bases, the J end lost 10 bases, and 18 bases lay between the germline ends. Per germline, CDR1 KGHSH and CDR2 LQKENI. The CDR3: CASSPVQEGAKEQFF. In nucleotides, the CDR3 is TGTGCCAGCTCACCAGTTCAGGAGGGGGCGAAGGAGCAGTTCTTC.

This clone occurred a few times. This sequence joins TRBV30 and TRBJ2-7, with 10 nucleotides matching TRBD1. Germline CDR1 GTSNPN, CDR2 SVGIG (reference sequence). This CDR3 is 14 amino acids long. The junction had 9 bases not matched to a gene; V was cut back by 5 bases and J by 5 bases. DNA of the CDR3: TGTGCCTGGCTAGACAGGGGGCGTATCCACGAGCAGTACTTC. Its protein product is CAWLDRGRIHEQYF. Supplemented by reference TRBV30 and TRBJ2-7, the full variable domain reads SQTIHQWPATLVQPVGSPLSLECTVEGTSNPNLYWYRQAAGRGLQLLFYSVGIGQISSEVPQNLSASRPQDRQFILSSKKLLLSDSGFYLCAWLDRGRIHEQYFGPGTRLTVT.

Only a few counts were recorded for this clone. This chain connects TRBV19 to TRBJ2-7; D is ambiguous. The CDR3 runs to 13 residues. Germline CDR1 and CDR2: LNHDA and SQIVND (reference sequence). V was clipped by 5 bases and J by 3 bases, with 11 bases between them. CDR3 sequence (DNA): TGTGCCAGTAGTCAGGTACCGCACTACGAGCAGTACTTC. It yields the protein CASSQVPHYEQYF.

This clone was observed a handful of times. The chain has TRBV29-1 and TRBJ2-7; the D call may be TRBD1 or TRBD2 (7 bases each). V was pared by 7 bases and J by 2 bases, with 21 bases between. This CDR3 contains 15 residues. Germline-derived CDR1 and CDR2 are SQVTM and ANQGSEA. This CDR3 is CSAGVLRGGTYEQYF. The CDR3 nucleotides read TGCAGCGCTGGGGTTCTCAGGGGGGGAACCTACGAGCAGTACTTC.

V usage is TRBV28 and J usage is TRBJ1-5; 8 bases align to TRBD1. Germline assignment: CDR1 MDHEN and CDR2 SYDVKM. After removal of 8 bases from V and 7 bases from J, the junction contained 7 bases not matched to a gene. CDR3 length equals 13 residues. The CDR3 DNA reads as TGTGCCAGCCAAGGACAGGGCGGACAGCCCCAGCATTTT. This translates into CASQGQGGQPQHF.

This clone was detected a few times. The chain combines TRBV11-2 with TRBJ2-6; D unresolved. V was cut by 2 bases and J by 1 base, with 6 bases left in between. This CDR3 is built from 15 residues. From germline, CDR1 is SGHAT and CDR2 FQNNGV. CDR3 DNA sequence: TGTGCCAGCAGCTTACCCCTATCTGGGGCCAACGTCCTGACTTTC. As protein: CASSLPLSGANVLTF.

The chain couples TRBV27 to TRBJ2-7; D is ambiguous. Germline V gene data show CDR1 as MNHEY and CDR2 as SMNVEV (reference sequence). This CDR3 region has 14 residues. V lost 2 bases and J 5 bases, leaving 13 bases between the germline ends. The CDR3 DNA follows: TGTGCCAGCAGTTTAAGCCCGCGTTGGGACGAGCAGTACTTC. This codes for CASSLSPRWDEQYF.

This clone came up many times. V and J are TRBV5-6 and TRBJ2-5; perhaps TRBD2 as D (5 bases). The CDR3 is 15 residues long. V was trimmed by 4 bases and J by 4 bases, leaving 17 bases between them. The V gene's germline CDR1 is SGHDT and CDR2 YYEEEE. CDR3 residues: CASSPRWTRAETQYF. DNA of the CDR3: TGTGCCAGCAGCCCGAGGTGGACGAGGGCAGAGACCCAGTACTTC.

The chain carries TRBV29-1 and TRBJ1-5, with D maybe TRBD1 (6 bases). The germline gives CDR1 SQVTM, CDR2 ANQGSEA. There are 15 residues in the CDR3. With 1 base removed from V and 2 bases from J, the gap between germline ends came to 12 bases. CDR3 residues: CSVEGRGGGNQPQHF. CDR3 DNA: TGCAGCGTTGAAGGCAGGGGAGGAGGCAATCAGCCCCAGCATTTT.

This clone was recorded once. V usage is TRBV27 and J usage is TRBJ2-3; D is possibly TRBD1 or TRBD2 (5 bases each). In germline, CDR1 is MNHEY, CDR2 SMNVEV (reference sequence). There are 16 residues in the CDR3. V lost 4 bases and J lost 4, with 18 bases in between. The CDR3 loop is CASSSTGTLGADTQYF. CDR3 nucleotides: TGTGCCAGCAGTTCCACCGGGACCCTAGGCGCAGATACGCAGTATTTT.